This is a list of T cell receptor beta chains from one sample in a study of T cells after yellow fever vaccination. TCRdb re-derived calls from the 5' RACE reads in MiXCR, one entry per CDR3 protein. In the table there are approximately 330,000 distinct CDR3 sequences, 9.5% to 15% of which are singletons. The sample in question was CD4+ T cells sorted from PBMCs, obtained 15 days after the yellow fever booster vaccination. The receptors shown here come from a man younger than 30 who received the YFV17D yellow fever vaccine. The CDR3 runs from the conserved cysteine through the conserved F or W. D genes are given only for firm matches. Size values are once, few and many counts, or a class for expanded clones, and some rows have none.

V gene	D gene	J gene	clone size	CDR3 DNA	CDR3 protein
TRBV3-1	NA	TRBJ1-1	NA	TGTGCCAGCAGCCGGCTCGTCAACACTGAAGCTTTCTTT	CASSRLVNTEAFF
TRBV18	NA	TRBJ2-5	few	TGTGCCAGCTCAGGGCCGGTTTGGGAGACCCAGTACTTC	CASSGPVWETQYF
TRBV10-2	TRBD1	TRBJ2-5	NA	TGCGCCAGCAGTGAAAGTACAGGGGGTAAAGAGACCCAGTACTTC	CASSESTGGKETQYF
TRBV11-3	TRBD1	TRBJ2-2	NA	TGTGCCAGCAGCCCACAGGGGGCAGTGGCCGGGGAGCTGTTTTTT	CASSPQGAVAGELFF
TRBV5-1	NA	TRBJ2-4	many	TGCGCCAGCAGCTTGGAGGAGGGCATTCAGTACTTC	CASSLEEGIQYF
TRBV5-1	TRBD1	TRBJ1-1	few	TGCGCCAGCAGCTATACAGGGGAAAGGGCTGAAGCTTTCTTT	CASSYTGERAEAFF
TRBV7-2	NA	TRBJ2-1	NA	TGTGCCAGCAGCCCCCGGGGGGCCCCCTACAATGAGCAGTTCTTC	CASSPRGAPYNEQFF
TRBV7-2	NA	TRBJ1-1	NA	TGTGCCAGCAGCTTAGCGAAGGAGGGCAGAGCTTTCTTT	CASSLAKEGRAFF
TRBV6-5	NA	TRBJ2-2	few	TGTGCCAGCAGTTTCGGCATGGCCGGGCATCTCGGGGAGCTGTTTTTT	CASSFGMAGHLGELFF
TRBV7-2	NA	TRBJ1-2	many	TGTGCCAGCAGCTTAGAGAGGGGGATAGGCGGCTACACCTTC	CASSLERGIGGYTF
TRBV27	NA	TRBJ2-3	many	TGTGCCAGCAGTCTAGCGTCTAGCACAGATACGCAGTATTTT	CASSLASSTDTQYF
TRBV5-6	NA	TRBJ2-1	NA	TGTGCCAGCAGCCATAACTACAATGAGCAGTTCTTC	CASSHNYNEQFF
TRBV18	NA	TRBJ1-1	few	TGTGCCAGCTCACCCCGGGGCCCGGGGATGAACACTGAAGCTTTCTTT	CASSPRGPGMNTEAFF
TRBV10-3	NA	TRBJ2-7	NA	TGTGCCATCAGTGATGGGGCTGCCGACGAGCAGTACTTC	CAISDGAADEQYF
TRBV6-6	TRBD1	TRBJ2-2	NA	TGTGCCAGCAGCCGGACAACAGGGGGCCGTGGCACCGGGGAGCTGTTTTTT	CASSRTTGGRGTGELFF
TRBV6-1	TRBD1	TRBJ1-6	few	TGTGCCAGCAGTGTAGACAGGGTATCACCCCTCCACTTT	CASSVDRVSPLHF
TRBV6-5	NA	TRBJ1-4	NA	TGTGCCAGCAGTCAAGGACTCGGAGCAACTAATGAAAAACTGTTTTTT	CASSQGLGATNEKLFF
TRBV7-9	TRBD2	TRBJ2-1	few	TGTGCCAGCAGCGCCCAGCGGGGGGGCCGGTTCGACAATGAGCAGTTCTTC	CASSAQRGGRFDNEQFF
TRBV9	NA	TRBJ2-5	NA	TGTGCCAGCGCTCCTCGGACCGGTTCGGAGACCCAGTACTTC	CASAPRTGSETQYF
TRBV29-1	NA	TRBJ2-6	many	TGCAGCGTTGATATTGCTGGGGCCAACGTCCTGACTTTC	CSVDIAGANVLTF
TRBV5-1	TRBD1	TRBJ1-4	many	TGCGCCAGCAGCTTATCGACAGGGAACGGAATACCGTTTTTT	CASSLSTGNGIPFF
TRBV6-5	TRBD1	TRBJ1-1	few	TGTGCCAGCAGTTACTCAATGACAGGGAGGAGCACTGAAGCTTTCTTT	CASSYSMTGRSTEAFF
TRBV5-1	NA	TRBJ2-3	many	TGCGCCAGCAGCCCCAACAGTGGTACAGATACGCAGTATTTT	CASSPNSGTDTQYF
TRBV7-6	TRBD1	TRBJ2-5	NA	TGTGCCAGCAGCATCGGACAGGGTGCAGAGACCCAGTACTTC	CASSIGQGAETQYF
TRBV7-2	NA	TRBJ2-3	few	TGTGCCAGCAGCTCCAGGGAGGCAGATACGCAGTATTTT	CASSSREADTQYF
TRBV7-7	NA	TRBJ2-2	NA	TGTGCTAGCACGAGAGGGGATTTTACCGGGGAGCTGTTTTTT	CASTRGDFTGELFF
TRBV28	NA	TRBJ2-2	many	TGTGCCAGCAGTGGGCCAGGGGAGCTGTTTTTT	CASSGPGELFF
TRBV20-1	TRBD1	TRBJ1-6	NA	TGCAGTGCCCGGACAGGGAGTGTAGCACCCCTCCACTTT	CSARTGSVAPLHF
TRBV5-1	TRBD2	TRBJ2-1	few	TGCGCCAGCAGCTTGTTGGTAGCGGGGGGCTCCTACAATGAGCAGTTCTTC	CASSLLVAGGSYNEQFF
TRBV18	TRBD1	TRBJ2-2	few	TGTGCCAGCTCACCACCGGGACAGGGGTCGGACACCGGGGAGCTGTTTTTT	CASSPPGQGSDTGELFF
TRBV18	NA	TRBJ1-1	NA	TGTGCCAGCTCACCTTTTTCGGCTAACACTGAAGCTTTCTTT	CASSPFSANTEAFF
TRBV3-1	NA	TRBJ2-3	NA	TGTGCCAGCAGCCAAGATACAGTAGTCGGTACGCAGTATTTT	CASSQDTVVGTQYF
TRBV10-3	NA	TRBJ2-2	many	TGTGCCATCGGACGTGGGGGCACCGGGGAGCTGTTTTTT	CAIGRGGTGELFF
TRBV25-1	NA	TRBJ1-6	NA	TGTGCCAGCAGTGAATATCGGGGGCTGTCACCCCTCCACTTT	CASSEYRGLSPLHF
TRBV5-4	TRBD1	TRBJ2-6	NA	TGTGCCAGCAGCTTGCCACAGGGGGTTCGCTCTGGGGCCAACGTCCTGACTTTC	CASSLPQGVRSGANVLTF
TRBV12-5	NA	TRBJ2-3	NA	TGTGCTAGTGGTTTGGTACCTGGCAGCACAGATACGCAGTATTTT	CASGLVPGSTDTQYF
TRBV10-3	NA	TRBJ2-5	NA	TGTGCCACCTCGACAGTCCAAGAGACCCAGTACTTC	CATSTVQETQYF
TRBV5-4	NA	TRBJ1-4	many	TGTGCCAGCAGCTTGCGTAACGAAAAACTGTTTTTT	CASSLRNEKLFF
TRBV29-1	NA	TRBJ1-2	NA	TGCAGCGTTGGGACAGACCTCAACTATGGCTACACCTTC	CSVGTDLNYGYTF
TRBV4-1	NA	TRBJ1-4	NA	TGCGCCAGCAGCCAGTCGGTTGGTAATGAAAAACTGTTTTTT	CASSQSVGNEKLFF
TRBV4-3	NA	TRBJ2-6	few	TGCGCCAGCAGCCAAGAGGCGCTAAAGGCCTCTGGGGCCAACGTCCTGACTTTC	CASSQEALKASGANVLTF
TRBV29-1	NA	TRBJ2-3	few	TGCAGCGCCCAACTAGGGCACTACGTAAGCACAGATACGCAGTATTTT	CSAQLGHYVSTDTQYF
TRBV24-1	TRBD1	TRBJ2-5	few	TGTGCCACCAGTAGGACAGGGGGCTTGCAAGAGACCCAGTACTTC	CATSRTGGLQETQYF
TRBV5-1	NA	TRBJ1-2	NA	TGCGCCAGCAGCTTGGAACGGACAGTGGATGGCTACACCTTC	CASSLERTVDGYTF
TRBV5-4	NA	TRBJ2-7	NA	TGTGCCAGCAGCTATAGGGACCGACCCAATTCCTACGAGCAGTACTTC	CASSYRDRPNSYEQYF
TRBV10-3	NA	TRBJ2-7	few	TGTGCCATCAGTGAGTCGAGTGGGAAGTCGACAGGCTACGAGCAGTACTTC	CAISESSGKSTGYEQYF
TRBV6-5	NA	TRBJ1-1	NA	TGTGCCAGCAGCCGTCTGACGAACACTGAAGCTTTCTTT	CASSRLTNTEAFF
TRBV6-6	NA	TRBJ1-2	few	TGTGCCAGCAGCACAGGGAACTATGGCTACACCTTC	CASSTGNYGYTF